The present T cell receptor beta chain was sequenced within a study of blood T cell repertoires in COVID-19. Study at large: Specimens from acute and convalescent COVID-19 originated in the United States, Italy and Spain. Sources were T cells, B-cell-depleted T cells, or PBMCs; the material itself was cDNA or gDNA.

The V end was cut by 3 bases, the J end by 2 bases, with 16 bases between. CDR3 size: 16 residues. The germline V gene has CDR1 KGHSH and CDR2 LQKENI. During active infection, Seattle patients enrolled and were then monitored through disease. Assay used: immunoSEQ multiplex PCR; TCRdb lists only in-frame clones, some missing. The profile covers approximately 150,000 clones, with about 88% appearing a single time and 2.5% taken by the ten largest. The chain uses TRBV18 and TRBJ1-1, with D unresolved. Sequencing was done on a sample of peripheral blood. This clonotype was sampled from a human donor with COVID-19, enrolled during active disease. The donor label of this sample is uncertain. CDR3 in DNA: TGTGCCAGCTCACCCTTCCACCGAGAGATAAACACTGAAGCTTTCTTT. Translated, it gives CASSPFHREINTEAFF. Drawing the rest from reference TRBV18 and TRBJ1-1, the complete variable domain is NAGVMQNPRHLVRRRGQEARLRCSPMKGHSHVYWYRQLPEEGLKFMVYLQKENIIDESGMPKERFSAEFPKEGPSILRIQQVVRGDSAAYFCASSPFHREINTEAFFGQGTRLTVV.